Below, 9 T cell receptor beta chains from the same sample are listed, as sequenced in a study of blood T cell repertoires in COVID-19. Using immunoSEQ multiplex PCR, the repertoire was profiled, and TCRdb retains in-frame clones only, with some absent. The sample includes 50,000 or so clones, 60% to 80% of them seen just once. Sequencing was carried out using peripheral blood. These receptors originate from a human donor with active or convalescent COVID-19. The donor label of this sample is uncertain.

The CDR3 sequence is CASSPLAGTYNEQFF. CDR3 bases: TGTGCCAGCTCACCACTAGCGGGGACCTACAATGAGCAGTTCTTC. The J gene is TRBJ2-1, the V gene TRBV18; 8 bases are shared with TRBD2. Germline V CDR1 and CDR2: KGHSH, LQKENI. V lost 1 base, J lost 2 bases, and 1 base stayed unmatched. The CDR3 spans 15 residues.

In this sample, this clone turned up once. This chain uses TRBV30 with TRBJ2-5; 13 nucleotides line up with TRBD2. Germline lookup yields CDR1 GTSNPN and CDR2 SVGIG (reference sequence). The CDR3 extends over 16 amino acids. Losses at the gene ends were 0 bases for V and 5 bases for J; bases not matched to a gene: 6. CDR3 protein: CAWSVLAGGLGETQYF. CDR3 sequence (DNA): TGTGCCTGGAGTGTACTAGCGGGGGGGTTGGGGGAGACCCAGTACTTC.

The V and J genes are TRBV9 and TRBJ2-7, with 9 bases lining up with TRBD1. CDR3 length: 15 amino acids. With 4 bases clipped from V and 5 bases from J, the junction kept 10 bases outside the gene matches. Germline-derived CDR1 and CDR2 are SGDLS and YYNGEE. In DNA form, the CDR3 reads TGTGCCAGCAGCACCCGAACAGGGGGCAGCGACGAGCAGTACTTC. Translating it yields CASSTRTGGSDEQYF.

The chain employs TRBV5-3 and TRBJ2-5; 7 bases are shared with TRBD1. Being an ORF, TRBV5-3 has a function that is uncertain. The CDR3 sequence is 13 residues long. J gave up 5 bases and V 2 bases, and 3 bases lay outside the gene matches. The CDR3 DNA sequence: TGTGCCAGAAGCTTAAAGGGGGCGGAGACCCAGTACTTC. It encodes CARSLKGAETQYF.

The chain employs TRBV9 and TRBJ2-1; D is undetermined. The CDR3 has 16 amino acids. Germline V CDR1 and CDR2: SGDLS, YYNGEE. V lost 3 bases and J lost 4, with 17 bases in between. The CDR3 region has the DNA TGTGCCAGCAGCGCCGCCCCGGTCCCCCTTTACAATGAGCAGTTCTTC. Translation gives CASSAAPVPLYNEQFF.

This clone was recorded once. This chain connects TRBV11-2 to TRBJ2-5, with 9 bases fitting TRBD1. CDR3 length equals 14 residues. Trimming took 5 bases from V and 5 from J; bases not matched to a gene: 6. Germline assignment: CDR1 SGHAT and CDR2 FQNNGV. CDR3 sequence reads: CASSTGQGTETQYF. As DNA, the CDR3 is TGTGCCAGCAGCACCGGACAGGGGACGGAGACCCAGTACTTC. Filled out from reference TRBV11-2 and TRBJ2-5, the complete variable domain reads EAGVAQSPRYKIIEKRQSVAFWCNPISGHATLYWYQQILGQGPKLLIQFQNNGVVDDSQLPKDRFSAERLKGVDSTLKIQPAKLEDSAVYLCASSTGQGTETQYFGPGTRLLVL.

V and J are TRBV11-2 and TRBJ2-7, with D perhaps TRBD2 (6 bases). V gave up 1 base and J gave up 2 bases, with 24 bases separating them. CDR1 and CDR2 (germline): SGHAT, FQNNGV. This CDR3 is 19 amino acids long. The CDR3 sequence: CASSLGGWRDSPNTYEQYF. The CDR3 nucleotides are TGTGCCAGCAGCTTAGGCGGGTGGAGGGACTCACCGAATACCTACGAGCAGTACTTC.

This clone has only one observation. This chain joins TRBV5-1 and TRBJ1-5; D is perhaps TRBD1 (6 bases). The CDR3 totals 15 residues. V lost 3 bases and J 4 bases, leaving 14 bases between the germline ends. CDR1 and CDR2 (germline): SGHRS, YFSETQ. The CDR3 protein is CASSYGTSRNQPQHF. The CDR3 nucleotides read TGCGCCAGCAGCTACGGGACATCGCGTAATCAGCCCCAGCATTTT.

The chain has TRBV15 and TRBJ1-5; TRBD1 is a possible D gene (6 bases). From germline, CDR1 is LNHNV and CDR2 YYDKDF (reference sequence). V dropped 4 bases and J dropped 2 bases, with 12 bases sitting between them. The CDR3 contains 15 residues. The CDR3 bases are TGTGCCACCAGCAATAGACAGGATGGCAATCAGCCCCAGCATTTT. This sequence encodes CATSNRQDGNQPQHF.